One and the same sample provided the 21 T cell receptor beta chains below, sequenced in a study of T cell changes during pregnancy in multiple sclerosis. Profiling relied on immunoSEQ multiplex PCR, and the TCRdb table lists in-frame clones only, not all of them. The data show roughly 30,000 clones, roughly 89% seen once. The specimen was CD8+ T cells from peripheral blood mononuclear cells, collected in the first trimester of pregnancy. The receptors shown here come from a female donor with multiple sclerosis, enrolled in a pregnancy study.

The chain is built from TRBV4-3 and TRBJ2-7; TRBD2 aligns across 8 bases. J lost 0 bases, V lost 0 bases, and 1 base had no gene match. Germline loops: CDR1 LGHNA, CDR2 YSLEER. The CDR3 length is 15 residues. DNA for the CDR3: TGCGCCAGCAGCCAAGAACTAGCGGACTCCTACGAGCAGTACTTC. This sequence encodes CASSQELADSYEQYF.

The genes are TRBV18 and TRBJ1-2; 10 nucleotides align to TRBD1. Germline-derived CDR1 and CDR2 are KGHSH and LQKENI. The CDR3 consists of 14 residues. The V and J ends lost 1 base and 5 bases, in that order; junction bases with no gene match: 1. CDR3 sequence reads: CASSPRTGGYGYTF. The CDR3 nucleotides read TGTGCCAGCTCACCACGGACAGGGGGGTATGGCTACACCTTC.

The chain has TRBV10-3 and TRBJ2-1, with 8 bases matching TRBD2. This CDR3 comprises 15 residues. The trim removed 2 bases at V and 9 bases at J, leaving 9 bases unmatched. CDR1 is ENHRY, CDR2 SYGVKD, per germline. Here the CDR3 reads CAISEPGLEGPEQFF. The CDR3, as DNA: TGTGCCATCAGTGAGCCGGGACTAGAGGGGCCTGAGCAGTTCTTC.

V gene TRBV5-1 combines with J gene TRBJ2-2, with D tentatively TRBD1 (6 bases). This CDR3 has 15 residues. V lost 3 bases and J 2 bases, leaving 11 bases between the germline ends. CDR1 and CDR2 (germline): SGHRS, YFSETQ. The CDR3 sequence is CASSWGHSNTGELFF. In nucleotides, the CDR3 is TGCGCCAGCAGCTGGGGACACTCAAACACCGGGGAGCTGTTTTTT.

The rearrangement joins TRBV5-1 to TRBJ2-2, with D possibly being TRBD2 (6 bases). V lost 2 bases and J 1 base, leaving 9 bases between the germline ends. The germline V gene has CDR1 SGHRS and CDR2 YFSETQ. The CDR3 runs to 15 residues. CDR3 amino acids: CASSFSRGNTGELFF. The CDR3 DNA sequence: TGCGCCAGCAGCTTCTCGCGGGGGAACACCGGGGAGCTGTTTTTT.

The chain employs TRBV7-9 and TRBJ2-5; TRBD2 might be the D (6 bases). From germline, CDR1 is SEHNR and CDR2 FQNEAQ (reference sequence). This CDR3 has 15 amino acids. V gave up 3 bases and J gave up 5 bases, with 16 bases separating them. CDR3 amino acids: CASSFSGGSGETQYF. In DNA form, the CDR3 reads TGTGCCAGCAGCTTTTCCGGTGGTAGCGGCGAGACCCAGTACTTC.

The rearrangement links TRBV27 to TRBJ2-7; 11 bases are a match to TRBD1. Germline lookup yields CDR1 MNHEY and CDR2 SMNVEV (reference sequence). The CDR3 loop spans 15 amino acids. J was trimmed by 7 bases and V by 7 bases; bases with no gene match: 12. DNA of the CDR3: TGTGCCAGCAAATTTCTGGGACAGGGGGAAGGGGAGCAGTACTTC. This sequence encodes CASKFLGQGEGEQYF.

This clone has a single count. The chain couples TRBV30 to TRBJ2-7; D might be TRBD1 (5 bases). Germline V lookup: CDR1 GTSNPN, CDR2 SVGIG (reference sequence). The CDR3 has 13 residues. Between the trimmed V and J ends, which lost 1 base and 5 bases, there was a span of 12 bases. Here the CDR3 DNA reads TGTGCCTGGAGTGAACAGGTCTACCACGAGCAGTACTTC. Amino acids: CAWSEQVYHEQYF.

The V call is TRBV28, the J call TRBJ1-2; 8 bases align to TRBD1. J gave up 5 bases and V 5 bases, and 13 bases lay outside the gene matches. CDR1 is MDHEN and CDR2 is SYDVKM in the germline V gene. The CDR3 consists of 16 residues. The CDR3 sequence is CASSRPTTGATYGYTF. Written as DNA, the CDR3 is TGTGCCAGCAGTCGTCCTACGACAGGGGCAACGTATGGCTACACCTTC.

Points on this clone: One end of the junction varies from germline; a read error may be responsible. The CDR3 coding sequence is TGTGCTAGCTCACCACCGGCCGGGACAGGGAGCTCTGGGGCCAACGTCCTGACTTTC. Translated: CASSPPAGTGSSGANVLTF. V gene TRBV18 combines with J gene TRBJ2-6, with 9 bases fitting TRBD1. The CDR3 has 19 residues. CDR1 and CDR2 (germline): KGHSH, LQKENI.

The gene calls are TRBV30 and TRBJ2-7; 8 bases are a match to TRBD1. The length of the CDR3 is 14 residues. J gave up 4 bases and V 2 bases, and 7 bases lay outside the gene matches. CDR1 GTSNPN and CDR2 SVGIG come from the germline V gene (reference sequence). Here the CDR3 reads CAWSPGQGSYEQYF. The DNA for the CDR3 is TGTGCCTGGAGTCCCGGACAGGGCAGTTACGAGCAGTACTTC.

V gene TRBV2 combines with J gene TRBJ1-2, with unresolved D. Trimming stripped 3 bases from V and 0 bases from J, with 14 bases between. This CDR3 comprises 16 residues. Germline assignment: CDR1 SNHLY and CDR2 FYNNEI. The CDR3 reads CASSEVWEGPNYGYTF. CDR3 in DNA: TGTGCCAGCAGTGAGGTCTGGGAGGGCCCTAACTATGGCTACACCTTC.

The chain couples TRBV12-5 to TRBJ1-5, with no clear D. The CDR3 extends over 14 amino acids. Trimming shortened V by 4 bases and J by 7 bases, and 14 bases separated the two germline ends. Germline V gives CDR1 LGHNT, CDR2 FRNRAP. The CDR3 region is CASGSPADWQPQHF. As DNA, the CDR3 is TGTGCTAGTGGTTCCCCCGCGGACTGGCAGCCCCAGCATTTT.

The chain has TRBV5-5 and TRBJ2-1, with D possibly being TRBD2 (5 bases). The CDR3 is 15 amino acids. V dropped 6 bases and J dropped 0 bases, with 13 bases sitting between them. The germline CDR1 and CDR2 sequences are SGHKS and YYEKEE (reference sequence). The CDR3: CASIGLVGSYNEQFF. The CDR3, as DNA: TGTGCCAGCATCGGACTCGTGGGCTCCTACAATGAGCAGTTCTTC.

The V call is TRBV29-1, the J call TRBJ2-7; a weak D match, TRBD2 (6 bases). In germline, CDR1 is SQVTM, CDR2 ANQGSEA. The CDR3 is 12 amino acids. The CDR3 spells CIPIRGWGEQYF. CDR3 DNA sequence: TGCATTCCTATCCGGGGGTGGGGCGAGCAGTACTTC.

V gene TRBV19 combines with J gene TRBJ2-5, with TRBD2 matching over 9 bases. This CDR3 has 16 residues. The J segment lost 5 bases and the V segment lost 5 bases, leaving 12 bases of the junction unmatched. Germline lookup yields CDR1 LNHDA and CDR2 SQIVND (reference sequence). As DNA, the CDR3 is TGTGCCAGTAGTCGCCTCCCGGGACTAGCAGGGGAGACCCAGTACTTC. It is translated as CASSRLPGLAGETQYF.

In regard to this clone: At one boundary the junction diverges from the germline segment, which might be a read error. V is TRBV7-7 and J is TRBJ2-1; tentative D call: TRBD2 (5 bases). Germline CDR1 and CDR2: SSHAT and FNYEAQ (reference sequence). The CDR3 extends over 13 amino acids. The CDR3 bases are TGTGCTAGCAGCTTAGTGGAGGCAGATGAGCAGTTCTTC. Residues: CASSLVEADEQFF.

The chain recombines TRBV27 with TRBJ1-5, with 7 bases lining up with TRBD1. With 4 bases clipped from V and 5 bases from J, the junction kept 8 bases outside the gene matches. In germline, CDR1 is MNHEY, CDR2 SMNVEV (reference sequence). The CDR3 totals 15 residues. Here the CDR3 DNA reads TGTGCCAGCAGTTCCACAACCGACAGGGATCAGCCCCAGCATTTT. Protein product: CASSSTTDRDQPQHF.

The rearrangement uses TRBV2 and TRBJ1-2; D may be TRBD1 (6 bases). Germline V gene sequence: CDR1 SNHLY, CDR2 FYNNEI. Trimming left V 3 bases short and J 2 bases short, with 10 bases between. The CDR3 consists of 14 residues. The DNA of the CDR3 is TGTGCCAGCAGTGAGGCACAGGGCAACTATGGCTACACCTTC. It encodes CASSEAQGNYGYTF.

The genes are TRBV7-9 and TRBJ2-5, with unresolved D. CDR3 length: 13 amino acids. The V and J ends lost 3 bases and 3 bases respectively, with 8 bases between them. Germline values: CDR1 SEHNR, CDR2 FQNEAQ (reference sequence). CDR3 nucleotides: TGTGCCAGCAGCTTCGACACCGAAGAGACCCAGTACTTC. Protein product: CASSFDTEETQYF.

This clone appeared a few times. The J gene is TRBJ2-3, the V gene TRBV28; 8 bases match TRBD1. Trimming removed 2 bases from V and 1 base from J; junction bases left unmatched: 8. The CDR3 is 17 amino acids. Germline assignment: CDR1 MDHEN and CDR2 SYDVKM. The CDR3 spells CASSLPLTGARTDTQYF. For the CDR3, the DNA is TGTGCCAGCAGTTTACCATTGACAGGGGCCCGCACAGATACGCAGTATTTT.